This T cell receptor beta chain came from a study of blood T cells in healthy people across ages. Study in general: Template switching retrieved approximately one barcoded beta molecule for each two T cells. Study findings and constraints: The donors' CMV status was not determined, possibly confounding changes in expanded clonotypes. In long-lived donors, naive CD4+ cell counts and diversity exceeded those of aged donors.

A note on this clonotype: What it recognizes is unknown.

V was cut by 6 bases and J by 8 bases, with 10 bases left in between. The CDR3 extends over 10 amino acids. CDR1 is DFQATT and CDR2 is SNEGSKA in the germline V gene (reference sequence). A J-beta primer mix and a sample-barcoded 5' primer were used in a second PCR of about 6 to 12 cycles. TCRdb itself ran the 5' RACE reads through MiXCR, one entry per CDR3 protein. Counted here are 1.2 million to 1.5 million distinct CDR3 sequences, 42% occurring once; the ten biggest clones make up approximately 7.9%. Total RNA amounts of at least 6 micrograms were extracted per sample. The chain joins TRBV20-1 to TRBJ1-1, with no clear D. The sample consisted of blood. The source is a woman in her late teens or twenties in good health. The CDR3 is CSAEIAEAFF. In DNA form, the CDR3 reads TGCAGTGCGGAGATAGCCGAAGCTTTCTTT.